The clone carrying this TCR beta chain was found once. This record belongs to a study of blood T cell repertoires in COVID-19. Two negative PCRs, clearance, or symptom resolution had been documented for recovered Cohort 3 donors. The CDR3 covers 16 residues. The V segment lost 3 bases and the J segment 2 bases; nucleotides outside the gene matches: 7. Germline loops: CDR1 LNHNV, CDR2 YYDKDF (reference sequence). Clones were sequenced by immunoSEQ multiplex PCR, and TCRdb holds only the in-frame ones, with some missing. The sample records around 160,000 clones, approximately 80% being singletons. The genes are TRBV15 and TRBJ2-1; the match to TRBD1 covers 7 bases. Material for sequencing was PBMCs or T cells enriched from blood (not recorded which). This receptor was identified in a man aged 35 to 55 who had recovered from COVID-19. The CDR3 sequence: CATSRGTGVAYNEQFF. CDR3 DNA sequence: TGTGCCACCAGCAGGGGAACAGGGGTCGCCTACAATGAGCAGTTCTTC. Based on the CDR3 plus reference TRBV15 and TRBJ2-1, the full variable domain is DAMVIQNPRYQVTQFGKPVTLSCSQTLNHNVMYWYQQKSSQAPKLLFHYYDKDFNNEADTPDNFQSRRPNTSFCFLDIRSPGLGDTAMYLCATSRGTGVAYNEQFFGPGTRLTVL.